This paragraph covers one TCR beta chain sequence. These data come from a study of blood T cell repertoires in COVID-19. Turning to the study itself: The origin of the acute and convalescent COVID-19 samples was the United States, Italy and Spain. The cDNA or gDNA used as material had been derived from T cells, B-cell-depleted T cells, or PBMCs.

The CDR3 is made up of 17 amino acids. With V trimmed by 0 bases and J by 3 bases, 6 bases remained unmatched. Per germline, CDR1 SGHRS and CDR2 YFSETQ. The authors' processing: Using reference gene primer amplification, nucleated cell counts were estimated. Data came from immunoSEQ multiplex PCR; TCRdb stores just in-frame clones and leaves some out. D and trimming were read from the DNA, whereas the V and J calls and clone size are those reported in that table. The sample carries 150,000 or so clones, 75% to 85% recorded once. This rearrangement joins TRBV5-1 to TRBJ2-1; the match to TRBD2 covers 10 bases. This clonotype was sampled from an elderly woman with active or convalescent COVID-19. Sequenced sample: peripheral blood. The CDR3 reads CASSLGAGGLIYNEQFF. DNA for the CDR3: TGCGCCAGCAGCTTGGGAGCGGGGGGGCTAATCTACAATGAGCAGTTCTTC.